This T cell receptor beta chain was captured by sequencing in a study of identical twins. Study-level points and caveats: In cord blood, abundant beta clonotypes had fewer insertions; memory showed no trend.

The ends were cut back, 0 bases at V and 3 bases at J, with 9 bases in the middle. Germline V gives CDR1 MGHRA, CDR2 YSYEKL. There are 15 residues in the CDR3. Every donor was a healthy Caucasian. This clonotype was seen at least ten times. Its antigen is not identified. MiXCR was run by TCRdb on the 5' RACE reads, yielding one entry per CDR3 protein. The data contain around 280,000 distinct CDR3 sequences, under 9.5% of them singletons. The sample also formed part of further work on yellow fever vaccine responses in identical twins.

This sequence originates from a woman under 30 in good health. The chain has TRBV4-1 and TRBJ1-5; D not resolved. Sequenced input: memory (CD45RO+) T cells sorted from blood. CDR3 loop: CASSQDVGFNQPQHF. DNA for the CDR3: TGCGCCAGCAGCCAAGATGTTGGTTTCAATCAGCCCCAGCATTTT.